These 17 T cell receptor beta chains were sequenced from one sample in a study of T cell changes during pregnancy in multiple sclerosis. Only in-frame clones appear in the TCRdb table, and some are missing; sequencing was by immunoSEQ multiplex PCR. Of some 54,000 clones listed, roughly 94% are singletons. Sequenced here: CD8+ T cells from peripheral blood mononuclear cells, sampled in the third trimester of pregnancy. All receptors come from a female donor with multiple sclerosis, enrolled in a pregnancy study.

The chain employs TRBV14 and TRBJ2-1; 10 bases map to TRBD2. The CDR3 sequence is 15 residues long. CDR1 is SGHDN, CDR2 FVKESK, per germline. After removal of 1 base from V and 7 bases from J, the junction contained 4 bases not matched to a gene. This CDR3 is CASSQVSGRANEQFF. CDR3 coding DNA: TGTGCCAGCAGCCAAGTGAGCGGGAGGGCTAATGAGCAGTTCTTC.

This chain uses TRBV7-6 with TRBJ2-7; tentative D call: TRBD1 (5 bases). The CDR3 sequence is 15 residues long. CDR1 SGHVS and CDR2 FNYEAQ come from the germline V gene. Trimming stripped 5 bases from V and 4 bases from J, with 18 bases between. The CDR3 spells CASSQTDNKEYEQYF. The CDR3 bases are TGTGCCAGCAGCCAGACAGATAACAAGGAGTACGAGCAGTACTTC.

V gene TRBV7-6 combines with J gene TRBJ1-1; 9 bases are shared with TRBD1. This CDR3 contains 16 residues. V lost 3 bases, J lost 1 base, and 6 bases stayed unmatched. The germline CDR1 and CDR2 sequences are SGHVS and FNYEAQ. CDR3 residues: CASSFHRDRENTEAFF. The CDR3 nucleotides read TGTGCCAGCAGCTTCCACCGGGACAGGGAGAACACTGAAGCTTTCTTT.

The genes are TRBV27 and TRBJ2-1, with D tentatively TRBD2 (5 bases). Germline assignment: CDR1 MNHEY and CDR2 SMNVEV (reference sequence). The CDR3 spans 15 residues. Deletions cut 3 bases from V and 4 bases from J, with 13 bases between. DNA for the CDR3: TGTGCCAGCAGTTTGGGAGTTTTTGATTACAATGAGCAGTTCTTC. This translates into CASSLGVFDYNEQFF.

The chain is built from TRBV28 and TRBJ2-7; perhaps TRBD2 as D (5 bases). Germline CDR1 and CDR2: MDHEN and SYDVKM. The CDR3 loop spans 14 amino acids. V lost 6 bases to trimming and J lost 3 bases, with 15 bases between them. This CDR3 is CASSSPVGSYEQYF. The CDR3 nucleotides are TGTGCCAGCAGCTCTCCTGTGGGGAGCTACGAGCAGTACTTC.

The chain recombines TRBV7-2 with TRBJ2-2; D not certain. This CDR3 contains 14 residues. Trimming stripped 4 bases from V and 5 bases from J, with 11 bases between. Germline lookup yields CDR1 SGHTA and CDR2 FQGNSA. CDR3 sequence: CASSCHCLTGELFF. The CDR3 DNA reads TGTGCCAGCAGCTGTCACTGCCTGACCGGGGAGCTGTTTTTT.

This clone was counted only a few times. The V gene is TRBV27, the J gene TRBJ2-1; D is possibly TRBD1 (5 bases). Germline values: CDR1 MNHEY, CDR2 SMNVEV (reference sequence). V was shortened by 3 bases and J by 2 bases, with 8 bases between the two germline ends. The CDR3 has 14 amino acids. The CDR3 reads CASSFQGAYNEQFF. In DNA form, the CDR3 reads TGTGCCAGCAGTTTCCAGGGTGCCTACAATGAGCAGTTCTTC.

The V gene is TRBV6-1, the J gene TRBJ1-5, with D possibly being TRBD1 (5 bases). This CDR3 contains 12 residues. V was trimmed by 6 bases and J by 4 bases, leaving 7 bases between them. Germline lookup yields CDR1 MNHNS and CDR2 SASEGT. The DNA of the CDR3 is TGTGCCAGCAGGACAGCTAATCAGCCCCAGCATTTT. Encoded protein: CASRTANQPQHF.

The V call is TRBV7-9, the J call TRBJ1-1; tentatively, D is TRBD1 (6 bases). The V end lost 6 bases, the J end lost 0 bases, and 14 bases lay between the germline ends. The CDR3 loop spans 15 amino acids. Germline V gene lookup returns CDR1 SEHNR and CDR2 FQNEAQ (reference sequence). CDR3 sequence: CASRHTTGVNTEAFF. The CDR3 nucleotides are TGTGCCAGCAGACATACGACAGGCGTGAACACTGAAGCTTTCTTT.

The chain employs TRBV30 and TRBJ1-4, with 7 nucleotides matching TRBD1. CDR3 length: 14 residues. V was clipped by 4 bases and J by 3 bases; unmatched bases: 5. From germline, CDR1 is GTSNPN and CDR2 SVGIG (reference sequence). CDR3 sequence (DNA): TGTGCCTGGAACCCCGGGACAGCTAATGAAAAACTGTTTTTT. This sequence encodes CAWNPGTANEKLFF.

The V and J genes are TRBV10-2 and TRBJ1-5, with no clear D. V was pared by 4 bases and J by 3 bases, with 10 bases between. The CDR3 is 14 residues long. Germline values: CDR1 WSHSY, CDR2 SAAADI. CDR3 residues: CASSAGSFNQPQHF. CDR3 sequence (DNA): TGCGCCAGCAGTGCGGGGTCCTTCAATCAGCCCCAGCATTTT.

The rearrangement links TRBV28 to TRBJ2-7, with D maybe TRBD2 (6 bases). Per the germline V gene, CDR1 is MDHEN and CDR2 is SYDVKM. Trimming shortened V by 5 bases and J by 1 base, and 12 bases separated the two germline ends. This CDR3 has 14 residues. The CDR3 DNA is TGTGCCAGCAGTCCTCCGGGAGTTTCCTACGAGCAGTACTTC. It codes for CASSPPGVSYEQYF.

The chain has TRBV11-2 and TRBJ1-2; D is perhaps TRBD1 (6 bases). From germline, CDR1 is SGHAT and CDR2 FQNNGV. Trimming removed 0 bases from V and 7 bases from J, with 12 bases in between. The CDR3 has 14 amino acids. CDR3 nucleotides: TGTGCCAGCAGCTTAGAAAGGGGGGGTAGTGGCTACACCTTC. This sequence encodes CASSLERGGSGYTF.

The V gene is TRBV6-5, the J gene TRBJ2-2; D may be TRBD2 (5 bases). The CDR3 runs to 13 residues. Deletions cut 2 bases from V and 5 bases from J, with 6 bases between. Germline V gene data show CDR1 as MNHEY and CDR2 as SVGAGI. The CDR3 sequence: CASSYGRTGELFF. The DNA of the CDR3 is TGTGCCAGCAGTTACGGGAGAACCGGGGAGCTGTTTTTT.

V gene TRBV6-5 combines with J gene TRBJ1-2, with TRBD1 matching 8 bases. Germline V gene lookup returns CDR1 MNHEY and CDR2 SVGAGI. With V trimmed by 4 bases and J by 3 bases, 10 bases remained unmatched. This CDR3 has 16 residues. Here the CDR3 reads CASSSIYGQGDYGYTF. CDR3 in DNA: TGTGCCAGCAGTTCGATATATGGACAGGGTGACTATGGCTACACCTTC.

The genes are TRBV7-8 and TRBJ2-1; TRBD2 agrees at 11 bases. CDR1 and CDR2 from the germline V gene are SGHVS and FQNEAQ. The length of the CDR3 is 15 residues. J was trimmed by 7 bases and V by 5 bases; bases with no gene match: 7. The CDR3 sequence: CASSVDRTSGNEQFF. The CDR3 bases are TGTGCCAGCAGCGTAGACCGGACTAGCGGGAATGAGCAGTTCTTC.

This chain joins TRBV5-1 and TRBJ2-7; maybe TRBD2 (6 bases). The CDR3 consists of 14 residues. Looked up from germline, CDR1 is SGHRS and CDR2 is YFSETQ. Trimming took off 0 bases at V and 5 bases at J, with 12 bases between the two ends. This CDR3 is CASSLAGGINEQYF. The DNA of the CDR3 is TGCGCCAGCAGCTTGGCCGGGGGAATCAACGAGCAGTACTTC.